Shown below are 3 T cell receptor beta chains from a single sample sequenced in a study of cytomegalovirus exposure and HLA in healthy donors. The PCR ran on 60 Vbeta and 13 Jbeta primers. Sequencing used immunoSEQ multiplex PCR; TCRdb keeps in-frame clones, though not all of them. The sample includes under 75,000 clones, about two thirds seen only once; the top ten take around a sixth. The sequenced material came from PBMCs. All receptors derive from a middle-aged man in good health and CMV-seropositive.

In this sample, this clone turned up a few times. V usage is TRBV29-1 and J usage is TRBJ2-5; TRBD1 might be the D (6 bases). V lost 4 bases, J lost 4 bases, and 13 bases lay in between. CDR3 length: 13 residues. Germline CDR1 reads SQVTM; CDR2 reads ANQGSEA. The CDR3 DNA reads TGCAGCGTTGGTCCCATACAGGGAGAGACCCAGTACTTC. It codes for CSVGPIQGETQYF. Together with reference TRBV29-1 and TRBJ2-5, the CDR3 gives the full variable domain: SAVISQKPSRDICQRGTSLTIQCQVDSQVTMMFWYRQQPGQSLTLIATANQGSEATYESGFVIDKFPISRPNLTFSTLTVSNMSPEDSSIYLCSVGPIQGETQYFGPGTRLLVL.

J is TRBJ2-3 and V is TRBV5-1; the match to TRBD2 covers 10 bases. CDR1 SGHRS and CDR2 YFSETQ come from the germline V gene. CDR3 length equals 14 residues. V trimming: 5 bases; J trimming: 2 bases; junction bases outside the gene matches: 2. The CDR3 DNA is TGCGCCAGCAGTACTAGCGGGGACACAGATACGCAGTATTTT. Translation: CASSTSGDTDTQYF.

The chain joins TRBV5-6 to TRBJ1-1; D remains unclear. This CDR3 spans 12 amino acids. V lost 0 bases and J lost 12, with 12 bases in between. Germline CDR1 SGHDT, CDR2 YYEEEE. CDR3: CASSLERGSPFF. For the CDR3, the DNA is TGTGCCAGCAGCTTGGAACGAGGTTCTCCTTTCTTT.